Each of the 23 T cell receptor beta chains below was sequenced from the same sample in a study of cytomegalovirus exposure and HLA in healthy donors. Amplification used 60 Vbeta primers and 13 Jbeta primers. TCRdb's table, derived via immunoSEQ multiplex PCR, lists solely in-frame clones and lacks some. The sample lists roughly 190,000 clones; roughly 13% were seen once. The sequenced sample was PBMCs. All receptors come from a man aged 50 to 60 in good health and CMV-seropositive.

J is TRBJ2-3 and V is TRBV5-1; 9 bases are shared with TRBD1. In germline, CDR1 is SGHRS, CDR2 YFSETQ. J gave up 1 base and V 4 bases, and 4 bases lay outside the gene matches. This CDR3 spans 15 amino acids. The chain's CDR3 is CASSPRTGGTDTQYF. In DNA form, the CDR3 reads TGCGCCAGCAGCCCCAGGACAGGGGGCACAGATACGCAGTATTTT. The variable domain in full, with the rest retrieved from reference TRBV5-1 and TRBJ2-3, is KAGVTQTPRYLIKTRGQQVTLSCSPISGHRSVSWYQQTPGQGLQFLFEYFSETQRNKGNFPGRFSGRQFSNSRSEMNVSTLELGDSALYLCASSPRTGGTDTQYFGPGTRLTVL.

Remarks on this clone: This likely comes from a read error, as the CDR3 has no conserved phenylalanine or tryptophan at its end. The genes are TRBV29-1 and TRBJ2-3; weak D call: TRBD2 (5 bases). The V gene's germline CDR1 is SQVTM and CDR2 ANQGSEA. The CDR3 has 12 residues. V shed 2 bases and J shed 5 bases, with 8 bases lying between them. This CDR3 reads CSVELAGDTQYV. The CDR3 DNA sequence: TGCAGCGTTGAACTAGCCGGAGATACGCAGTATGTT.

V and J are TRBV5-1 and TRBJ1-4; D unresolved. Germline assignment: CDR1 SGHRS and CDR2 YFSETQ. The CDR3 length is 15 residues. Trimming left V 4 bases short and J 3 bases short, with 13 bases between. CDR3 region: CASSLERVANEKLFF. The CDR3 nucleotides read TGCGCCAGCAGCCTGGAACGGGTCGCTAATGAAAAACTGTTTTTT.

As for this clone: Germline and junction disagree at one end, which may indicate a read error. The V call is TRBV6-5, the J call TRBJ2-7; TRBD2 aligns across 8 bases. The CDR3 covers 11 residues. Per the germline V gene, CDR1 is MNHEY and CDR2 is SVGAGI. CDR3 coding DNA: TGTGCCAGCAGCTATGGGACTAGTGTTTCGTTC. This gives the protein CASSYGTSVSF.

The genes are TRBV5-1 and TRBJ1-1; D is unresolved. Germline V CDR1 and CDR2: SGHRS, YFSETQ. CDR3 length equals 16 residues. V gave up 0 bases and J gave up 0 bases, with 12 bases separating them. The CDR3 sequence is CASSLVIGRMNTEAFF. In DNA, the CDR3 is TGCGCCAGCAGCTTGGTGATCGGCAGGATGAACACTGAAGCTTTCTTT.

As DNA, the CDR3 is TGTGCCAGCAGCTCTACTCCCAGCGGGGAAAAACTGTTTTTT. Its protein product is CASSSTPSGEKLFF. This chain links TRBV5-6 with TRBJ1-4; D not resolved. CDR1 and CDR2 from the germline V gene are SGHDT and YYEEEE. CDR3 length equals 14 residues. V lost 3 bases, J lost 8 bases, and 14 bases lay in between.

This clone was detected a few times. This chain uses TRBV6-4 with TRBJ2-3, with 8 bases identical to TRBD2. Germline CDR1 MRHNA, CDR2 SNTAGT. V was clipped by 0 bases and J by 2 bases; unmatched bases: 10. CDR3 length: 18 residues. The CDR3 region has the DNA TGTGCCAGCAGTGACTCAGTATTAGCGGGGAGAACCACAGATACGCAGTATTTT. It encodes CASSDSVLAGRTTDTQYF.

The chain employs TRBV29-1 and TRBJ1-1, with 9 positions matching TRBD1. CDR3 length equals 14 residues. Germline V gene lookup returns CDR1 SQVTM and CDR2 ANQGSEA. The V segment lost 7 bases and the J segment 5 bases; nucleotides outside the gene matches: 11. In DNA, the CDR3 is TGCAGCGCAGGAGGACGACAGGGGGTTACTGAAGCTTTCTTT. Translated, it gives CSAGGRQGVTEAFF. Full variable domain (rest looked up from reference TRBV29-1 and TRBJ1-1): SAVISQKPSRDICQRGTSLTIQCQVDSQVTMMFWYRQQPGQSLTLIATANQGSEATYESGFVIDKFPISRPNLTFSTLTVSNMSPEDSSIYLCSAGGRQGVTEAFFGQGTRLTVV.

DNA of the CDR3: TGTGCCTCAGTCCCGGGAGACCCAGAGGGAAACACCATATATTTT. Translation: CASVPGDPEGNTIYF. The chain uses TRBV10-3 and TRBJ1-3; no definite D call. From germline, CDR1 is ENHRY and CDR2 SYGVKD. CDR3 length: 15 amino acids. V lost 11 bases, J lost 4 bases, and 21 bases lay in between.

The chain combines TRBV5-5 with TRBJ1-6; D gene uncertain. Trimming removed 5 bases at V and 0 bases at J, with 9 bases between. Germline V gives CDR1 SGHKS, CDR2 YYEKEE (reference sequence). There are 15 residues in the CDR3. The CDR3 reads CASRTESSYNSPLHF. CDR3 sequence (DNA): TGTGCCAGCAGGACTGAGAGCTCCTATAATTCACCCCTCCACTTT.

This clone was detected only a few times. The V and J genes are TRBV18 and TRBJ1-1, with TRBD1 matching 7 bases. Germline V gene sequence: CDR1 KGHSH, CDR2 LQKENI. This CDR3 has 14 amino acids. Trimming took 6 bases from V and 0 from J; bases not matched to a gene: 4. CDR3 sequence (DNA): TGTGCCAGCTCCTGGGACAGTATGAACACTGAAGCTTTCTTT. This codes for CASSWDSMNTEAFF.

Only a few counts were recorded for this clone. The rearrangement links TRBV7-2 to TRBJ2-1; 9 nucleotides agree with TRBD1. V lost 4 bases, J lost 0 bases, and 1 base stayed unmatched. CDR1 and CDR2 (germline): SGHTA, FQGNSA. The CDR3 contains 15 residues. This CDR3 reads CASSSDRGSYNEQFF. As DNA, the CDR3 is TGTGCCAGCAGCTCGGACAGGGGCTCCTACAATGAGCAGTTCTTC. The full variable domain, its missing parts supplied by reference TRBV7-2 and TRBJ2-1, is GAGVSQSPSNKVTEKGKDVELRCDPISGHTALYWYRQSLGQGLEFLIYFQGNSAPDKSGLPSDRFSAERTGGSVSTLTIQRTQQEDSAVYLCASSSDRGSYNEQFFGPGTRLTVL.

This clone was detected a few times. The genes are TRBV9 and TRBJ1-2; a possible D gene is TRBD1 (6 bases). Germline V gene lookup returns CDR1 SGDLS and CDR2 YYNGEE. Trimming removed 4 bases from V and 7 bases from J, with 20 bases in between. The CDR3 covers 15 residues. In nucleotides, the CDR3 is TGTGCCAGCAGCACTCAAACAGGGTTGGGAGTTGGCTACACCTTC. Translation gives CASSTQTGLGVGYTF.

This clone was observed a handful of times. This chain links TRBV19 with TRBJ1-1, with a tentative D call TRBD1 (5 bases). The germline gives CDR1 LNHDA, CDR2 SQIVND (reference sequence). V dropped 2 bases and J dropped 4 bases, with 11 bases sitting between them. The CDR3 is made up of 14 amino acids. CDR3 sequence: CASSIKTGGTEAFF. In DNA form, the CDR3 reads TGTGCCAGTAGTATAAAAACCGGGGGCACTGAAGCTTTCTTT.

This clone was counted a few times. V gene TRBV29-1 combines with J gene TRBJ1-3; D is ambiguous. Germline loops: CDR1 SQVTM, CDR2 ANQGSEA. Trimming took 6 bases from V and 1 from J, leaving 7 bases between them. The CDR3 runs to 12 residues. This chain's CDR3 is CSVPVSGNTIYF. CDR3 nucleotide sequence: TGCAGCGTCCCCGTTTCTGGAAACACCATATATTTT.

V is TRBV27 and J is TRBJ1-5; TRBD1 is a possible D gene (6 bases). V was shortened by 6 bases and J by 0 bases, with 21 bases between the two germline ends. Per the germline V gene, CDR1 is MNHEY and CDR2 is SMNVEV (reference sequence). The CDR3 runs 18 residues. The DNA for the CDR3 is TGTGCCAGCAGAACTTCCGACAGGCCCCACTATAGCAATCAGCCCCAGCATTTT. Translation gives CASRTSDRPHYSNQPQHF.

This chain links TRBV30 with TRBJ1-5; 7 positions match TRBD1. Unmatched junction bases numbered 7, after V lost 0 bases and J lost 5 bases. This CDR3 is built from 15 residues. Germline V gene lookup returns CDR1 GTSNPN and CDR2 SVGIG (reference sequence). The CDR3 here is CAWSVRQGGDQPQHF. The CDR3, as DNA: TGTGCCTGGAGTGTAAGGCAGGGGGGTGATCAGCCCCAGCATTTT. Filled out from reference TRBV30 and TRBJ1-5, the complete variable domain reads SQTIHQWPATLVQPVGSPLSLECTVEGTSNPNLYWYRQAAGRGLQLLFYSVGIGQISSEVPQNLSASRPQDRQFILSSKKLLLSDSGFYLCAWSVRQGGDQPQHFGDGTRLSIL.

This clone was seen a handful of times. The genes are TRBV7-9 and TRBJ1-1, with TRBD1 matching 8 bases. The CDR3 has 12 amino acids. CDR1 and CDR2 (germline): SEHNR, FQNEAQ (reference sequence). V shed 4 bases and J 10 bases; nucleotides not matched to a gene: 5. The CDR3: CASSYDRGRAFF. CDR3 sequence (DNA): TGTGCCAGCAGCTACGACAGGGGAAGAGCTTTCTTT.

The rearrangement uses TRBV7-9 and TRBJ2-5, with TRBD1 as a possible D gene (5 bases). The CDR3 extends over 13 amino acids. The V gene lost 2 bases and the J gene lost 5 bases, with 9 bases spanning the gap. Germline V CDR1 and CDR2: SEHNR, FQNEAQ (reference sequence). The CDR3 DNA is TGTGCCAGCAGCTTACAGGGATGGGAGACCCAGTACTTC. As protein: CASSLQGWETQYF. The full variable domain, its missing parts supplied by reference TRBV7-9 and TRBJ2-5, is DTGVSQNPRHKITKRGQNVTFRCDPISEHNRLYWYRQTLGQGPEFLTYFQNEAQLEKSRLLSDRFSAERPKGSFSTLEIQRTEQGDSAMYLCASSLQGWETQYFGPGTRLLVL.

The chain uses TRBV5-4 and TRBJ2-1; TRBD1 matches 12 bases. The CDR3 consists of 18 residues. V shed 2 bases and J 4 bases; nucleotides not matched to a gene: 10. CDR1 and CDR2 from the germline V gene are SGHNT and YYREEE (reference sequence). CDR3 bases: TGTGCCAGCAGCTTAACTACCGGGACAGGGGGCATGTACAATGAGCAGTTCTTC. Translating gives CASSLTTGTGGMYNEQFF.

This chain connects TRBV28 to TRBJ2-1; 16 bases match TRBD2. The germline V gene has CDR1 MDHEN and CDR2 SYDVKM. CDR3 size: 15 residues. Trimming cost V 6 bases and J 11 bases; bases outside gene matches: 7. The DNA of the CDR3 is TGTGCCAGCAGGGCGGGGGGACTAGCGGGGGGGAAGCAGTTCTTC. Translated, it gives CASRAGGLAGGKQFF.

This clone was seen more than once but under ten times. The V gene is TRBV9, the J gene TRBJ2-1, with 7 positions matching TRBD2. The J segment lost 1 base and the V segment lost 3 bases, leaving 1 base of the junction unmatched. Germline CDR1 reads SGDLS; CDR2 reads YYNGEE. The CDR3 loop spans 14 amino acids. The CDR3 loop is CASSASGSYNEQFF. The CDR3 DNA follows: TGTGCCAGCAGCGCTAGCGGTTCCTACAATGAGCAGTTCTTC.

The chain is built from TRBV19 and TRBJ1-1, with D possibly matching TRBD1 (5 bases). Germline CDR1 reads LNHDA; CDR2 reads SQIVND (reference sequence). Trimming took off 5 bases at V and 0 bases at J, with 7 bases between the two ends. This CDR3 has 13 amino acids. CDR3 sequence: CASSPGVNTEAFF. CDR3 bases: TGTGCCAGTAGTCCGGGGGTGAACACTGAAGCTTTCTTT.